A single sample gave rise to the 29 T cell receptor beta chains below, sequenced in a study of cytomegalovirus exposure and HLA in healthy donors. The PCR was carried out with 60 Vbeta primers and 13 Jbeta primers. Sequencing was performed with immunoSEQ multiplex PCR; in TCRdb, only in-frame clones are kept and a portion is missing. The sample records 150,000 to 200,000 clones, about 83% being singletons. The sequenced material came from PBMCs. The receptors stem from a girl aged 5 to 17 in good health and CMV-seropositive.

The rearrangement uses TRBV19 and TRBJ1-5; D not resolved. Per the germline V gene, CDR1 is LNHDA and CDR2 is SQIVND (reference sequence). V was shortened by 3 bases and J by 0 bases, with 15 bases between the two germline ends. The CDR3 extends over 17 amino acids. The CDR3 nucleotides are TGTGCCAGTAGTATGTCCTTCAGGCGAACTAGCAATCAGCCCCAGCATTTT. Translation gives CASSMSFRRTSNQPQHF.

The rearrangement links TRBV28 to TRBJ1-2, with 7 nucleotides matching TRBD1. This CDR3 spans 16 amino acids. CDR1 is MDHEN, CDR2 SYDVKM, per germline. V was clipped by 6 bases and J by 6 bases; unmatched bases: 16. The CDR3 is CASRHPQEGRGDGYTF. As DNA, the CDR3 is TGTGCCAGCAGACACCCCCAGGAGGGCAGGGGGGATGGCTACACCTTC.

Turning to this clone: An end of the junction does not agree with germline; a read error may underlie this. The rearrangement links TRBV6-5 to TRBJ1-1; TRBD1 matches at 9 bases. The CDR3 is 16 residues long. Germline V gene sequence: CDR1 MNHEY, CDR2 SVGAGI. This CDR3 is CASSYRGQGRNAEAFF. The CDR3 DNA sequence: TGTGCCAGCAGTTACCGAGGACAGGGGAGGAACGCTGAAGCTTTCTTT.

The rearrangement joins TRBV6-5 to TRBJ1-2, with D perhaps matching TRBD1 (5 bases). This CDR3 contains 15 residues. V was pared by 2 bases and J by 4 bases, with 14 bases between. CDR1 is MNHEY and CDR2 is SVGAGI in the germline V gene. CDR3 DNA: TGTGCCAGCAGTTACGTGGGGACGGGAGGCTATGGCTACACCTTC. Encoded protein: CASSYVGTGGYGYTF.

The V gene is TRBV6-4, the J gene TRBJ1-3; 8 nucleotides agree with TRBD1. The CDR3 totals 16 residues. Germline V lookup: CDR1 MRHNA, CDR2 SNTAGT. Unmatched junction bases numbered 5, after V lost 4 bases and J lost 0 bases. Here the CDR3 DNA reads TGTGCCAGCAGTGGTATGGGACAGGACTCTGGAAACACCATATATTTT. This translates into CASSGMGQDSGNTIYF.

This chain uses TRBV11-2 with TRBJ2-1; maybe TRBD1 (6 bases). Germline V gives CDR1 SGHAT, CDR2 FQNNGV. This CDR3 has 14 amino acids. The V end lost 5 bases, the J end lost 6 bases, and 14 bases lay between the germline ends. Here the CDR3 DNA reads TGTGCCAGCAGCCCTTCTACAGGGTTCAATGAGCAGTTCTTC. Its protein product is CASSPSTGFNEQFF.

In this sample, this clone turned up once. The genes are TRBV7-9 and TRBJ1-2; TRBD1 matches 7 bases. Per germline, CDR1 SEHNR and CDR2 FQNEAQ (reference sequence). The CDR3 is 15 amino acids. The V and J ends lost 2 bases and 3 bases, in that order; junction bases with no gene match: 6. The CDR3 nucleotides read TGTGCCAGCAGCTTATGGACAGGAGCGGACTATGGCTACACCTTC. Translating gives CASSLWTGADYGYTF.

This chain links TRBV7-2 with TRBJ1-5; no definite D call. Trimming stripped 1 base from V and 0 bases from J, with 7 bases between. CDR3 length equals 15 residues. Germline values: CDR1 SGHTA, CDR2 FQGNSA. The CDR3 DNA follows: TGTGCCAGCAGCTTAGATGCAGATAGCAATCAGCCCCAGCATTTT. Translating it yields CASSLDADSNQPQHF.

V is TRBV7-3 and J is TRBJ2-2; D call uncertain. Germline loops: CDR1 SGHTA, CDR2 FQGTGA. CDR3 size: 14 residues. V lost 5 bases, J lost 1 base, and 8 bases lay in between. The CDR3 here is CASSPTRNTGELFF. The CDR3 DNA sequence: TGTGCCAGCAGCCCCACAAGGAACACCGGGGAGCTGTTTTTT.

The rearrangement uses TRBV27 and TRBJ2-7, with 7 bases lining up with TRBD2. The CDR3 is made up of 15 amino acids. CDR1 is MNHEY, CDR2 SMNVEV, per germline (reference sequence). Trimming removed 0 bases from V and 0 bases from J; junction bases left unmatched: 2. In DNA form, the CDR3 reads TGTGCCAGCAGTTTATCGGGAGGGAGCTCCTACGAGCAGTACTTC. Translating gives CASSLSGGSSYEQYF.

The chain uses TRBV28 and TRBJ2-1; D perhaps matches TRBD2 (6 bases). The CDR3 totals 16 residues. Deletions cut 2 bases from V and 3 bases from J, with 14 bases between. The V gene's germline CDR1 is MDHEN and CDR2 SYDVKM. The CDR3, as DNA: TGTGCCAGCAGTTTAACCCCTAGCGCAGGCTACAATGAGCAGTTCTTC. This codes for CASSLTPSAGYNEQFF.

This clone has just a few counts. The chain recombines TRBV9 with TRBJ2-1; 10 bases fit TRBD1. The CDR3 runs 16 residues. Germline V lookup: CDR1 SGDLS, CDR2 YYNGEE. V gave up 0 bases and J gave up 6 bases; unmatched junction bases: 6. The CDR3 nucleotides are TGTGCCAGCAGCGTAGCTGGGACAGGGGTCATCAATGAGCAGTTCTTC. Translating gives CASSVAGTGVINEQFF.

The chain couples TRBV11-3 to TRBJ1-2; D gene ambiguous. The CDR3 runs to 13 residues. Germline V gene lookup returns CDR1 SGHNT and CDR2 YENEEA. V lost 7 bases and J lost 0, with 9 bases in between. The CDR3 DNA is TGTGCCAGCACTTACTCTCCTAACTATGGCTACACCTTC. Its translation: CASTYSPNYGYTF. Together with reference TRBV11-3 and TRBJ1-2, the CDR3 gives the full variable domain: EAGVVQSPRYKIIEKKQPVAFWCNPISGHNTLYWYLQNLGQGPELLIRYENEEAVDDSQLPKDRFSAERLKGVDSTLKIQPAELGDSAVYLCASTYSPNYGYTFGSGTRLTVV.

The chain joins TRBV10-3 to TRBJ2-3, with 7 bases fitting TRBD1. With V trimmed by 5 bases and J by 0 bases, 11 bases remained unmatched. Germline V gene data show CDR1 as ENHRY and CDR2 as SYGVKD. This CDR3 is 17 amino acids long. CDR3 amino acids: CAISLFSRDSSTDTQYF. The CDR3 DNA follows: TGTGCCATCAGTTTATTTTCTCGGGACAGTAGCACAGATACGCAGTATTTT.

The chain carries TRBV9 and TRBJ2-5; 12 bases fit TRBD2. Per the germline V gene, CDR1 is SGDLS and CDR2 is YYNGEE. Trimming at V came to 0 bases and at J to 2 bases, leaving 11 bases not matched to a gene. The CDR3 loop spans 19 amino acids. In nucleotides, the CDR3 is TGTGCCAGCAGCGTAGCTATAGCACTAGCGGGGGGCCAACAAGAGACCCAGTACTTC. Translated, it gives CASSVAIALAGGQQETQYF. Combining the CDR3 with reference TRBV9 and TRBJ2-5 gives the whole variable domain DSGVTQTPKHLITATGQRVTLRCSPRSGDLSVYWYQQSLDQGLQFLIQYYNGEERAKGNILERFSAQQFPDLHSELNLSSLELGDSALYFCASSVAIALAGGQQETQYFGPGTRLLVL.

The genes are TRBV27 and TRBJ1-2, with D possibly being TRBD1 (6 bases). Between the trimmed V and J ends, which lost 3 bases and 6 bases, there was a span of 11 bases. CDR3 size: 13 residues. CDR1 is MNHEY and CDR2 is SMNVEV in the germline V gene (reference sequence). The DNA for the CDR3 is TGTGCCAGCAGTTTGAAGGGGGTGGATGGCTACACCTTC. It specifies CASSLKGVDGYTF.

This clone was picked up one time. The CDR3 spells CASSPNDRTNQPQHF. The DNA for the CDR3 is TGTGCCAGCAGCCCAAATGACAGGACAAACCAGCCCCAGCATTTT. The chain joins TRBV25-1 to TRBJ1-5, with D possibly matching TRBD1 (6 bases). The germline CDR1 and CDR2 sequences are MGHDK and SYGVNS. V lost 6 bases to trimming and J lost 7 bases, with 19 bases between them. The CDR3 totals 15 residues.

CDR3 sequence (DNA): TGTGCCATCAGGGGACAGGGGGATTCGAACTATGGCTACACCTTC. Translation: CAIRGQGDSNYGYTF. V usage is TRBV10-3 and J usage is TRBJ1-2; TRBD1 matches at 11 bases. This CDR3 spans 15 amino acids. CDR1 is ENHRY, CDR2 SYGVKD, per germline. The V and J ends lost 6 bases and 2 bases, in that order; junction bases with no gene match: 5.

The chain links TRBV28 to TRBJ1-1; D unclear. CDR1 is MDHEN, CDR2 SYDVKM, per germline. The V end was cut by 6 bases, the J end by 5 bases, with 13 bases between. CDR3 size: 13 residues. The DNA for the CDR3 is TGTGCCAGCAGGTACTATTATGGGACTGAAGCTTTCTTT. Its translation is CASRYYYGTEAFF.

This clone was picked up one time. The chain combines TRBV6-1 with TRBJ1-2; D remains ambiguous. This CDR3 is 18 amino acids long. The V end was cut by 3 bases, the J end by 4 bases, with 24 bases between. Per germline, CDR1 MNHNS and CDR2 SASEGT. In DNA form, the CDR3 reads TGTGCCAGCAGTGACCCCGCAAACCCCAGGAACCCACCCTATGGCTACACCTTC. Its protein is CASSDPANPRNPPYGYTF.

The V and J genes are TRBV9 and TRBJ2-5, with 7 bases matching TRBD2. The CDR3 spans 17 residues. Germline V gene sequence: CDR1 SGDLS, CDR2 YYNGEE. V gave up 3 bases and J gave up 0 bases; unmatched junction bases: 11. The CDR3 protein is CASSAGSGGGYQETQYF. The DNA of the CDR3 is TGTGCCAGCAGCGCAGGCTCGGGGGGAGGGTACCAAGAGACCCAGTACTTC.

The V call is TRBV6-5, the J call TRBJ2-4, with a weak D call TRBD2 (6 bases). CDR1 is MNHEY, CDR2 SVGAGI, per germline. Trimming cost V 6 bases and J 2 bases, with 11 bases left between them. CDR3 length: 14 amino acids. CDR3 region: CASRSGLPKNIQYF. In DNA form, the CDR3 reads TGTGCCAGCAGGTCGGGACTCCCCAAAAACATTCAGTACTTC.

The gene calls are TRBV2 and TRBJ1-3, with 10 bases identical to TRBD1. V trimming: 7 bases; J trimming: 3 bases; junction bases outside the gene matches: 12. The CDR3 loop spans 17 amino acids. Germline V gene lookup returns CDR1 SNHLY and CDR2 FYNNEI. As DNA, the CDR3 is TGTGCCAGCAATGTGGACAGGGGGTGGACCGGTGGAAACACCATATATTTT. It translates to CASNVDRGWTGGNTIYF. Filled out from reference TRBV2 and TRBJ1-3, the complete variable domain reads EPEVTQTPSHQVTQMGQEVILRCVPISNHLYFYWYRQILGQKVEFLVSFYNNEISEKSEIFDDQFSVERPDGSNFTLKIRSTKLEDSAMYFCASNVDRGWTGGNTIYFGEGSWLTVV.

The chain joins TRBV5-1 to TRBJ1-1, with a tentative D call TRBD1 (5 bases). The CDR3 extends over 16 amino acids. CDR1 and CDR2 from the germline V gene are SGHRS and YFSETQ. The ends were cut back, 5 bases at V and 1 base at J, with 18 bases in the middle. The CDR3 coding sequence is TGCGCCAGCAGTCCCGGCAGGGTGATAGGGAACACTGAAGCTTTCTTT. Translation gives CASSPGRVIGNTEAFF.

This clone appeared a few times. The rearrangement links TRBV27 to TRBJ1-2; D perhaps matches TRBD1 (6 bases). The CDR3 spans 14 residues. Trimming cost V 5 bases and J 2 bases, with 12 bases left between them. Germline values: CDR1 MNHEY, CDR2 SMNVEV (reference sequence). The CDR3 sequence is CASSGQGTNYGYTF. In nucleotides, the CDR3 is TGTGCCAGCAGTGGCCAAGGGACAAACTATGGCTACACCTTC.

The V and J genes are TRBV7-8 and TRBJ2-5; 7 positions match TRBD1. Germline values: CDR1 SGHVS, CDR2 FQNEAQ. After removal of 2 bases from V and 5 bases from J, the junction contained 11 bases not matched to a gene. There are 16 residues in the CDR3. The CDR3 nucleotides read TGTGCCAGCAGCTTACTCCCTCAGACAGGGTGGGAGACCCAGTACTTC. Its protein is CASSLLPQTGWETQYF.

A few counts support this clone. The chain links TRBV5-1 to TRBJ2-7; 8 bases are shared with TRBD2. V lost 0 bases and J lost 3; bases outside the gene matches: 2. This CDR3 spans 14 amino acids. Germline V gives CDR1 SGHRS, CDR2 YFSETQ. Here the CDR3 DNA reads TGCGCCAGCAGCTTGGTAGCGGGGAACTACGAGCAGTACTTC. It is translated as CASSLVAGNYEQYF.

The chain couples TRBV19 to TRBJ2-5, with D tentatively TRBD1 (6 bases). The V gene's germline CDR1 is LNHDA and CDR2 SQIVND (reference sequence). The CDR3 runs to 14 residues. Trimming cost V 3 bases and J 7 bases, with 15 bases left between them. CDR3: CASSMSWGQGTQYF. The CDR3 region has the DNA TGTGCCAGTAGTATGAGTTGGGGGCAGGGGACCCAGTACTTC.

The chain recombines TRBV2 with TRBJ2-7; TRBD2 aligns across 12 bases. Trimming at V came to 1 base and at J to 3 bases, leaving 4 bases not matched to a gene. CDR1 and CDR2 from the germline V gene are SNHLY and FYNNEI. CDR3 size: 16 residues. DNA for the CDR3: TGTGCCAGCAGTGAAGGACTAGCGGGGGTGTTCTACGAGCAGTACTTC. Translating gives CASSEGLAGVFYEQYF.